Sequencing of this TCR beta chain was carried out in a study of cytomegalovirus exposure and HLA in healthy donors (dated by TCRdb to the late 2010s). The study in broad terms: An earlier analysis of several hundred of the donors reported 250 to 300 Gb of sequence data and approximately 120 million unique TCR beta sequences obtained from about 180 million T cells. About 310 gigabases of sequencing data and tens of millions of unique TCR sequences were included in an early release covering about 600 HLA-typed donors. Among the approximately 400 genotyped donors, 75% to 90% belonged to the genetic ancestry cluster associated with self-reported Caucasian donors. The study aimed to test whether cataloging public T cell receptors could reveal signatures of past pathogen exposure. The study used immunosequencing to profile the T cell repertoires of several hundred subjects and linked those repertoires to cytomegalovirus serostatus. In addition to the first cohort of around 670 subjects, a separate validation cohort of over 90 different subjects was used. High-throughput TCR immunosequencing, statistical association of individual TCRs with disease status, and machine learning were combined to predict cytomegalovirus infection status. A later analysis re-examined previously published TCR beta repertoires from more than 550 donors and added high-resolution HLA genotyping to investigate patterns of TCR occurrence. In the later analysis, no new phenotypic data were used to find candidate immune exposures; instead, reliance was placed on TCR beta sequences and their occurrence across donors. An earlier analysis of 500 to 750 of the donors applied high-throughput TCR beta sequencing to assess whether each TCR beta V gene segment acted as functional or pseudogenic. Donor age, sex, ethnicity and CMV serostatus were compiled together with the repertoire data. In a later genetic analysis, genome-wide SNP genotypes for about 60% of the 666 donors were used, and that subset was treated as a discovery cohort. All discovery cohort repertoires had been generated on a single sequencing platform. Both class I and class II loci were covered by HLA typing, at four-digit resolution. The number of typed donors differed by locus: about 620-640 for A, B, C, DRB1 and DQB1; about 520 for DQA1; 606 for DPA1; and roughly 470 for DPB1. Because of strong linkage in the cohort, five DR-DQ haplotypes were treated as single units for association and clustering. Among roughly 370 genotyped donors of the cohort, an average of approximately 230,000 unique TCR beta nucleotide sequences were sequenced per donor, roughly 18% of them non-productive.

Library preparation employed the immunoSEQ multiplex PCR assay. A mixture of 60 forward primers for TCR Vbeta segments and 13 reverse primers for TCR Jbeta segments was used in the multiplex PCR. The CDR3 region of rearranged TCR beta genes was amplified from genomic DNA by a multiplex PCR assay. Amplified TCR beta libraries were sequenced as 87-base-pair reads on the Illumina HiSeq System. The source study handled its data this way. In a later analysis, roughly 80 million unique TCR beta chains were counted across the roughly 670 repertoires, and approximately 9.9 million of these chains were shared by at least two donors. Raw reads were error-corrected and collapsed into unique sequences by a nearest-neighbor algorithm in which closely related sequences were merged to remove PCR and sequencing errors. To assign V, D and J gene segments, CDR3 sequences were aligned to IMGT reference sequences. For a sequence to be retained, at least a six-nucleotide match to both a V gene segment and a J gene segment was required. Rearrangements were called productive when the CDR3 lacked stop codons and stayed in frame with V and J; all others were non-productive. CDR3 was defined by IMGT convention, running from the second conserved V-encoded cysteine to the conserved J-encoded phenylalanine. Sequences without an unambiguous match to a single V gene segment were excluded from the earlier analysis of 500 to 700 of the donors. In an earlier analysis of approximately 500 of the donors, a V segment was called functional when productive rearrangements were above 56.7%, and segregating when the standard deviation between donors exceeded 5%. A statistical classification framework was built for diagnosing cytomegalovirus status from the catalog of TCR beta chain sequences. In a later analysis, TCR nucleotide sequences were compared against IMGT/GENE-DB human TR gene sequences so that V and J genes could be assigned. A later analysis assigned CDR3 sequences and most-parsimonious VDJ recombination scenarios with the TCRdist pipeline. In a later analysis, every TCR beta chain was defined by the combination of its CDR3 amino acid sequence and its V-gene family, and reads without a unique V-gene family were dropped. In a later analysis, several hundred highly shared, low-generation-probability nucleotide sequences were removed to address suspected cross-contamination and a sequencing artifact. For each public chain, a later analysis derived a clonal expansion index from normalized ranks of inferred template counts within each repertoire. In a later analysis, generation probabilities were computed with a VDJ recombination model fitted to out-of-frame rearrangements, and the resulting probabilities were checked against IGoR. In a later analysis, TCR-TCR, TCR-HLA and TCR-CMV co-occurrence was scored with hypergeometric tests, and a repertoire-size bias correction was applied to TCR pairs. A later analysis estimated false discovery rates by permuting HLA or CMV assignments 20 times. In a later analysis, co-occurring TCRs were grouped with DBSCAN, and TCRdist sequence similarity was added when clustering was performed within HLA-allele-positive subsets. Co-occurrence clustering excluded repertoires with fewer than 30,000 or more than 120,000 public chains, plus five with anomalous nucleotide sharing. The immuneACCESS repertoire file appears here via TCRdb, limited to in-frame rearrangements. These files lack a portion of the clones; in checked studies, under half of the deficit traces to unresolved V genes, and the cause of the others is not known. D and trimming were read from the DNA, whereas the V and J calls and clone size are those reported in that table. In all, the sample holds roughly 87,000 clones, and roughly 80% of those were seen once. The ten largest make up about 15% of the sample.

For this clone: Its antigen is currently not known. Base qualities are not at hand, and no much larger clone is one base apart.

The cohort was made up of roughly 670 healthy bone marrow donors. At the time of sampling, every cohort member was nominally healthy, though immune exposures that went unrecorded were likely present. The donor was CMV seropositive and was included in the group of 250 to 300 seropositive cohort members. A peripheral blood sample was provided by each donor, and peripheral blood mononuclear cells were used for TCR beta sequencing. The Qiagen DNeasy Blood Extraction Kit was used to extract genomic DNA from the blood cell samples. Points the paper makes about the study in general: The study listed 150 to 200 TCR beta chains as associated with cytomegalovirus. An association between a missense DCLRE1C variant and V-gene and J-gene trimming of TCR beta chains was found in a later genetic analysis and replicated in an independent cohort. In a later analysis, HLA-associated TCR beta chains showed more clonal expansion and lower generation probabilities than non-associated chains that were equally common. The sequencing pipeline was judged likely to have produced a cluster of highly shared sequence variants as a technical artifact. Because HLA typing was unavailable for some donors at each locus, only the typed subset was used in association tests. A later analysis reported that several top co-occurrence clusters appeared linked to parvovirus B19, influenza, CMV and Epstein-Barr virus. A later analysis found that most CMV-associated TCR beta chains appeared HLA-restricted, with HLA associations seemingly driven largely by CMV exposure. Immune exposure information for the cohort was limited to CMV serostatus. When HLA alleles, especially DR and DQ, strongly co-occurred, TCR associations were difficult to assign to individual alleles. According to a later genetic analysis, donors in an Asian-associated ancestry cluster had fewer N-insertions in productive TCRs than the approximately 700-donor mean. Fewer than 20 rarely observed V segments, including chromosome 9 orphons, were excluded from the earlier analysis of a few hundred of the donors because counts were too low. While some public TCRs were present in many individuals, most TCR sequences turned up only very rarely across donors. Sequencing depth was assumed to be roughly uniform across donors in the presence/absence analyses, though that assumption may not hold. In vitro tests confirmed that three of the cytomegalovirus-associated TCR beta chains recognize cytomegalovirus antigens. In an earlier analysis of 500 to 650 of the donors, most TCR beta V segments appeared in productive rearrangements about 87% or about 30% of the time, broadly matching IMGT annotations. The classifier was reported to diagnose cytomegalovirus status with high specificity and sensitivity in both the original cohort and the validation cohort. This cohort had only TCR beta chains sequenced, and the lack of alpha or paired-chain data limited which features could be detected. The authors suggested that the approach could potentially be extended to other disease states and immunological phenotypes. Correlated functional status among segregating V segments might reflect linkage disequilibrium, but an unknown experimental factor could not be ruled out. In a later analysis, the rate of TCR association differed among HLA loci, with DRB1 alleles having the most associated TCRs and HLA-C alleles having the fewest. A further reported finding was that TCR beta sequences accurately predicted the HLA-A and HLA-B alleles for most subjects in the first cohort. At a false discovery rate of 0.05, a later analysis linked 16,951 TCR beta sequences to specific HLA alleles.

Sequencing used PBMCs. The clonotype originates from a middle-aged woman in good health and CMV-seropositive.

The bases are TGTGCCAGCAGCGTAGAGGAGTGGGACTTCCAAGAGACCCAGTACTTC. Protein translation: CASSVEEWDFQETQYF. The chain is made from TRBV7-9 and TRBJ2-5; TRBD2 is a weak D gene call, 6 bases matching. Taken from the germline V gene (reference sequence), the CDR1 and CDR2 loops are SEHNR and FQNEAQ. Trimming takes 5 bases from V and 1 base from J, and the germline ends sit 17 bases apart. The CDR3 sequence holds 16 residues, the cysteine and phenylalanine included. Only the CDR3 part of the read is kept: 48 bases, read in frame from the first base.